Below, 25 T cell receptor beta chains from the same sample are listed, as sequenced in a study of blood T cell repertoires in COVID-19. Data came from immunoSEQ multiplex PCR; TCRdb stores just in-frame clones and leaves some out. The sample records hundreds of thousands of clones, around four fifths being singletons. The sequenced material came from peripheral blood. Source of these receptors: a woman aged 50 to 60 with acute or convalescent COVID-19.

V gene TRBV5-5 combines with J gene TRBJ1-2; 10 bases agree with TRBD1. The ends lost 3 bases at V and 8 bases at J; junction bases unmatched: 10. This CDR3 region has 15 residues. In germline, CDR1 is SGHKS, CDR2 YYEKEE (reference sequence). The CDR3 DNA is TGTGCCAGCAGCTCGTCGTCCGGGACAGGGGACGGCTACACCTTC. This gives the protein CASSSSSGTGDGYTF.

The chain carries TRBV27 and TRBJ2-7, with TRBD1 as a possible D gene (5 bases). Germline-derived CDR1 and CDR2 are MNHEY and SMNVEV (reference sequence). The V gene lost 2 bases and the J gene lost 6 bases, with 14 bases spanning the gap. CDR3 length equals 14 residues. In DNA, the CDR3 is TGTGCCAGCAGTTTAGTCCAAGGCAGGGCCGAGCAGTACTTC. Protein sequence: CASSLVQGRAEQYF.

A note on this clone: This sample also contains other DNA sequences that code for the same CDR3. The CDR3 DNA sequence: TGTGCCAGCAGCCGGGACAGGGACACTGAAGCTTTCTTT. It specifies CASSRDRDTEAFF. The chain uses TRBV6-5 and TRBJ1-1; 9 positions agree with TRBD1. Germline V gene sequence: CDR1 MNHEY, CDR2 SVGAGI. Trimming took 6 bases from V and 3 from J; bases not matched to a gene: 2. This CDR3 comprises 13 residues.

This chain links TRBV24-1 with TRBJ1-2; 8 nucleotides line up with TRBD1. The CDR3 totals 14 residues. Losses at the gene ends were 3 bases for V and 6 bases for J; bases not matched to a gene: 5. Looked up from germline, CDR1 is KGHDR and CDR2 is SFDVKD. Here the CDR3 reads CATSDPGQVDGYTF. The CDR3 region has the DNA TGTGCCACCAGTGATCCGGGACAGGTGGATGGCTACACCTTC.

This sequence joins TRBV29-1 and TRBJ2-6, with TRBD1 matching 10 bases. Germline V lookup: CDR1 SQVTM, CDR2 ANQGSEA. This CDR3 comprises 16 residues. V lost 4 bases and J lost 3; bases outside the gene matches: 6. The CDR3 nucleotides read TGCAGCGTTGGTGACAGGGGGCTTGGTGGGGCCAACGTCCTGACTTTC. Its protein product is CSVGDRGLGGANVLTF.

The chain couples TRBV5-1 to TRBJ2-1, with D uncertain. The V and J ends lost 0 bases and 5 bases respectively, with 9 bases between them. The CDR3 spans 14 residues. Germline CDR1 and CDR2: SGHRS and YFSETQ. The CDR3 sequence is CASSLGSDHNEQFF. Here the CDR3 DNA reads TGCGCCAGCAGCTTGGGGTCAGATCACAATGAGCAGTTCTTC.

The CDR3 sequence is CASSGSPGKAYNEQFF. The CDR3 bases are TGTGCCAGCAGTGGCTCCCCAGGGAAAGCCTACAATGAGCAGTTCTTC. The chain couples TRBV25-1 to TRBJ2-1; weak D call: TRBD1 (5 bases). The CDR3 extends over 16 amino acids. CDR1 and CDR2 from the germline V gene are MGHDK and SYGVNS. Trimming took off 4 bases at V and 2 bases at J, with 15 bases between the two ends.

The rearrangement uses TRBV7-3 and TRBJ2-3, with D perhaps matching TRBD2 (6 bases). Per the germline V gene, CDR1 is SGHTA and CDR2 is FQGTGA. The CDR3 sequence is 14 residues long. V gave up 3 bases and J gave up 4 bases, with 11 bases separating them. This CDR3 reads CASSFSGASDTQYF. The DNA for the CDR3 is TGTGCCAGCAGCTTTTCGGGAGCTTCAGATACGCAGTATTTT.

This chain connects TRBV9 to TRBJ2-1, with D possibly being TRBD1 (5 bases). Trimming took off 4 bases at V and 8 bases at J, with 25 bases between the two ends. The CDR3 consists of 17 residues. Germline CDR1 is SGDLS and CDR2 is YYNGEE. The CDR3 DNA sequence: TGTGCCAGCAGCTCTCCGTGGGGCGGAGCCATGTGGGATGAGCAGTTCTTC. The encoded protein is CASSSPWGGAMWDEQFF.

The chain links TRBV30 to TRBJ2-3, with a possible D match to TRBD2 (6 bases). The germline CDR1 and CDR2 sequences are GTSNPN and SVGIG (reference sequence). The CDR3 sequence is 17 residues long. Trimming removed 2 bases from V and 0 bases from J, with 18 bases in between. CDR3 sequence (DNA): TGTGCCTGGAGTCTCTTTGGTGGACTATACAGCACAGATACGCAGTATTTT. It encodes CAWSLFGGLYSTDTQYF.

The J gene is TRBJ2-7, the V gene TRBV11-1; D uncertain. Trimming shortened V by 6 bases and J by 0 bases, and 12 bases separated the two germline ends. Germline V gene data show CDR1 as SGHAT and CDR2 as FQDESV (reference sequence). This CDR3 is built from 14 residues. CDR3 loop: CASRLAGSSYEQYF. The CDR3 DNA follows: TGTGCCAGCAGATTGGCCGGGTCCTCCTACGAGCAGTACTTC. The full variable domain, with the rest looked up from reference TRBV11-1 and TRBJ2-7, is EAEVAQSPRYKITEKSQAVAFWCDPISGHATLYWYRQILGQGPELLVQFQDESVVDDSQLPKDRFSAERLKGVDSTLKIQPAELGDSAMYLCASRLAGSSYEQYFGPGTRLTVT.

The CDR3 sequence: CASSQDRARGTGELFF. DNA of the CDR3: TGCGCCAGCAGCCAAGATCGTGCCAGGGGCACCGGGGAGCTGTTTTTT. The chain joins TRBV4-1 to TRBJ2-2, with TRBD1 as a possible D gene (6 bases). V lost 0 bases to trimming and J lost 4 bases, with 12 bases between them. This CDR3 spans 16 amino acids. Per the germline V gene, CDR1 is MGHRA and CDR2 is YSYEKL.

The chain uses TRBV10-3 and TRBJ1-6; D possibly corresponds to TRBD1 (5 bases). There are 15 residues in the CDR3. The germline V gene encodes CDR1 ENHRY and CDR2 SYGVKD. V was pared by 4 bases and J by 5 bases, with 12 bases between. Here the CDR3 reads CAISAQGGDNSPLHF. The CDR3 region has the DNA TGTGCCATCAGTGCCCAGGGTGGGGATAATTCACCCCTCCACTTT.

This chain links TRBV30 with TRBJ2-3; TRBD2 might be the D (5 bases). The length of the CDR3 is 15 residues. CDR1 is GTSNPN and CDR2 is SVGIG in the germline V gene (reference sequence). V was clipped by 1 base and J by 2 bases, with 13 bases between them. For the CDR3, the DNA is TGTGCCTGGAGTGACGACTATCAGCACACAGATACGCAGTATTTT. Encoded protein: CAWSDDYQHTDTQYF.

The chain combines TRBV3-1 (or the pseudogene TRBV3-2) with TRBJ1-6; 9 nucleotides align to TRBD1. CDR1 LGHDT and CDR2 YNNKEL come from the germline V gene (reference sequence). The CDR3 is 14 amino acids. Trimming cost V 4 bases and J 10 bases; bases outside gene matches: 5. This CDR3 reads CASSPDRGGSPLHF. CDR3 in DNA: TGTGCCAGCAGCCCGGACAGGGGAGGCTCACCCCTCCACTTT.

This clone was recorded only once. The chain carries TRBV14 and TRBJ2-1, with TRBD1 as a possible D gene (5 bases). This CDR3 has 13 residues. Germline V CDR1 and CDR2: SGHDN, FVKESK. The V gene lost 4 bases and the J gene lost 6 bases, with 10 bases spanning the gap. DNA of the CDR3: TGTGCCAGCAGCCTCCAGGGCCCCAATGAGCAGTTCTTC. Translation: CASSLQGPNEQFF.

This CDR3 is CASSYSSRGKETQYF. CDR3 coding DNA: TGTGCCAGCAGTTACTCAAGCAGGGGGAAAGAGACCCAGTACTTC. The chain uses TRBV6-5 and TRBJ2-5, with TRBD1 matching over 7 bases. The CDR3 contains 15 residues. The ends lost 0 bases at V and 3 bases at J; junction bases unmatched: 4. Looked up from germline, CDR1 is MNHEY and CDR2 is SVGAGI.

V usage is TRBV9 and J usage is TRBJ2-7, with 9 bases fitting TRBD1. J gave up 3 bases and V 4 bases, and 14 bases lay outside the gene matches. CDR3 length: 17 residues. The germline gives CDR1 SGDLS, CDR2 YYNGEE. The CDR3 is CASSKGRRTGALYEQYF. The CDR3 DNA reads as TGTGCCAGCAGCAAGGGGAGGAGGACAGGGGCCCTCTACGAGCAGTACTTC.

The chain joins TRBV6-5 to TRBJ1-2; 9 bases align to TRBD1. The germline V gene has CDR1 MNHEY and CDR2 SVGAGI. With V trimmed by 5 bases and J by 7 bases, 8 bases remained unmatched. The CDR3 covers 14 residues. Here the CDR3 reads CASSNKQGAFGYTF. CDR3 nucleotide sequence: TGTGCCAGCAGTAACAAACAGGGGGCCTTTGGCTACACCTTC.

The count of this clone is one. V is TRBV21-1 and J is TRBJ1-4; TRBD1 is the table's D call and was not checked against the DNA. TRBV21-1 is designated a pseudogene. The CDR3 has 17 amino acids. This CDR3 reads CASINDRKSATNEKLFF. The CDR3 nucleotides read TGTGCCAGCATTAACGACAGAAAATCCGCAACTAATGAAAAACTGTTTTTT.

V is TRBV28 and J is TRBJ2-1, with 10 bases that match TRBD2. J lost 9 bases, V lost 5 bases, and 10 bases had no gene match. Germline values: CDR1 MDHEN, CDR2 SYDVKM. The CDR3 is 15 residues long. The CDR3 is CASSPSGRGRGEQFF. CDR3 DNA sequence: TGTGCCAGCAGTCCTAGCGGGAGAGGTCGGGGTGAGCAGTTCTTC.

In its sample, this clone was seen a few times. The chain is built from TRBV2 and TRBJ1-2; no clear D gene. The V end lost 8 bases, the J end lost 7 bases, and 14 bases lay between the germline ends. Germline values: CDR1 SNHLY, CDR2 FYNNEI. There are 12 residues in the CDR3. In nucleotides, the CDR3 is TGTGCCAGCCGTCCTATCGGACTTGGCTACACCTTC. Translated, it gives CASRPIGLGYTF.

The chain's CDR3 is CATGRRSRSGANVLTF. The DNA for the CDR3 is TGTGCCACCGGGCGAAGGTCCCGCTCTGGGGCCAACGTCCTGACTTTC. The chain employs TRBV24-1 and TRBJ2-6; D not resolved. The germline V and J ends were trimmed by 9 bases and 0 bases, with 14 bases remaining between them. The CDR3 is 16 residues long. Looked up from germline, CDR1 is KGHDR and CDR2 is SFDVKD.

V usage is TRBV29-1 and J usage is TRBJ1-2, with TRBD1 identical over 7 bases. V shed 3 bases and J 7 bases; nucleotides not matched to a gene: 8. Germline-derived CDR1 and CDR2 are SQVTM and ANQGSEA. This CDR3 is 13 amino acids long. DNA of the CDR3: TGCAGCGTTGACCTCGGAGGGGGCGTTGGCTACACCTTC. It codes for CSVDLGGGVGYTF.

CDR3 loop: CASSQVLGLNTDTQYF. For the CDR3, the DNA is TGTGCCAGCAGCCAAGTACTGGGGCTAAACACAGATACGCAGTATTTT. This chain connects TRBV4-2 to TRBJ2-3; D may be TRBD1 (5 bases). V lost 1 base and J 2 bases, leaving 13 bases between the germline ends. CDR3 size: 16 residues. Germline V gene lookup returns CDR1 LGHNA and CDR2 YNFKEQ.